This T cell receptor (beta chain) emerged from a study of control samples from healthy donors and cancer patients. Generated by immunoSEQ multiplex PCR, the TCRdb table keeps only in-frame clones and is missing some. The sample lists some 120,000 clones, around nine tenths seen once, with around 10% in the top ten. Germline V CDR1 and CDR2: GTSNPN, SVGIG (reference sequence). V lost 2 bases, J lost 7 bases, and 17 bases lay in between. This CDR3 comprises 14 residues. The V gene is TRBV30, the J gene TRBJ1-2; D unclear. Sample: blood. This receptor was identified in a man in his thirties or forties in good health. CDR3 amino acids: CAWSPLGPSVGYTF. The CDR3 DNA reads TGTGCCTGGAGTCCTCTAGGTCCTTCAGTTGGCTACACCTTC.